The clone carrying this T cell receptor beta chain was recorded once. Its antigen is unidentified. These data come from a study of memory CD4+ T cells and cytomegalovirus serostatus. The overall study: Of the healthy Belgian adults, roughly ten were CMV seropositive and 20 to 25 seronegative. Study-wide results and limits: About 40% of the roughly 150 known CMV-associated TCRbeta sequences appeared in CD4+ memory.

The sort gate was single viable CD3+CD4+CD8-CD45RO+ cells for memory CD4+ T cells. CMV serostatus came from serum IgG against pp150, pp28, p38, p52. After thawing, CD4+ T cells were positively selected. Sequencing was performed with immunoSEQ multiplex PCR; in TCRdb, only in-frame clones are kept and a portion is missing. The sample carries some 41,000 clones, 79% recorded once. Sequenced: memory CD4+ T cells from blood. This sequence originates from an adult in good health and CMV-seronegative.

The CDR3, as DNA: TGTGCCAGTAGCCCCCGCAGGGTGAATGGCTACACCTTC. This translates into CASSPRRVNGYTF. The chain carries TRBV19 and TRBJ1-2; weak D call: TRBD1 (5 bases). The CDR3 has 13 amino acids. Germline V gene sequence: CDR1 LNHDA, CDR2 SQIVND (reference sequence). The ends were cut back, 6 bases at V and 6 bases at J, with 14 bases in the middle. Complete variable domain (other parts from reference TRBV19 and TRBJ1-2): DGGITQSPKYLFRKEGQNVTLSCEQNLNHDAMYWYRQDPGQGLRLIYYSQIVNDFQKGDIAEGYSVSREKKESFPLTVTSAQKNPTAFYLCASSPRRVNGYTFGSGTRLTVV.